This T cell receptor beta chain was found in a study of blood T cell repertoires in COVID-19. CDR3 length: 13 amino acids. The V and J ends lost 2 bases and 6 bases, in that order; junction bases with no gene match: 3. Sequencing used immunoSEQ multiplex PCR; TCRdb keeps in-frame clones, though not all of them. The table includes 260,000 or so clones, roughly 87% detected once. The sequenced sample was peripheral blood. This chain uses TRBV12-3 or TRBV12-4 with TRBJ1-1; 7 nucleotides match TRBD1. The clonotype was recovered from a human donor in a cohort sampled during active COVID-19. CDR3 residues: CASSLIRGAEAFF. For the CDR3, the DNA is TGTGCCAGCAGTTTAATCAGGGGGGCTGAAGCTTTCTTT.